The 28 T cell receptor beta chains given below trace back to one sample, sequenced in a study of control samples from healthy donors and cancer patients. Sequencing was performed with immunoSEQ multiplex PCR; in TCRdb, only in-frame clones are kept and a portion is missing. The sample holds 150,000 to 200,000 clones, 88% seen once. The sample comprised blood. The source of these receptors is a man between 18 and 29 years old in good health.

The CDR3 loop reads CASTDPTGELFF. CDR3 DNA sequence: TGTGCCAGCACTGATCCGACCGGGGAGCTGTTTTTT. This sequence joins TRBV6-6 and TRBJ2-2; D remains ambiguous. Germline loops: CDR1 MNHNY, CDR2 SVGAGI (reference sequence). V lost 7 bases and J lost 5, with 8 bases in between. The CDR3 contains 12 residues.

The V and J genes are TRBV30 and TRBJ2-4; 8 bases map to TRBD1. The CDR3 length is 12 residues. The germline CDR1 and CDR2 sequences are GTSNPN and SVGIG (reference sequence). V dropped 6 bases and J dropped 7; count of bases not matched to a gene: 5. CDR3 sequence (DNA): TGTGCCTGTGAAGGACAGGGTAACATTCAGTACTTC. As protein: CACEGQGNIQYF. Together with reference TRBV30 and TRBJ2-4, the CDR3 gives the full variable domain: SQTIHQWPATLVQPVGSPLSLECTVEGTSNPNLYWYRQAAGRGLQLLFYSVGIGQISSEVPQNLSASRPQDRQFILSSKKLLLSDSGFYLCACEGQGNIQYFGAGTRLSVL.

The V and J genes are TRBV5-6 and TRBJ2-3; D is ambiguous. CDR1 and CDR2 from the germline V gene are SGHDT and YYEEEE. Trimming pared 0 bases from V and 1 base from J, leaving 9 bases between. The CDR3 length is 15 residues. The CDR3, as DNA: TGTGCCAGCAGCTTGGACGTAACAGGCACAGATACGCAGTATTTT. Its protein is CASSLDVTGTDTQYF. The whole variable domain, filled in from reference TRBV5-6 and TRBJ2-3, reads DAGVTQSPTHLIKTRGQQVTLRCSPKSGHDTVSWYQQALGQGPQFIFQYYEEEERQRGNFPDRFSGHQFPNYSSELNVNALLLGDSALYLCASSLDVTGTDTQYFGPGTRLTVL.

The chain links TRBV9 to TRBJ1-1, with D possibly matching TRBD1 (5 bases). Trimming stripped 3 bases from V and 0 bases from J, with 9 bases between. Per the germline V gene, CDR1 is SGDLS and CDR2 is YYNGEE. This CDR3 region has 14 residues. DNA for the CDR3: TGTGCCAGCAGCGCGACAGAGATGAACACTGAAGCTTTCTTT. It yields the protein CASSATEMNTEAFF.

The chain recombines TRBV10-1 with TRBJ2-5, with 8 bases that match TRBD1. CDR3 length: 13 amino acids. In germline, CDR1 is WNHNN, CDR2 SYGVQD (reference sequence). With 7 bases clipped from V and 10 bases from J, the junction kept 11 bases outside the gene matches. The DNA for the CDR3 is TGCGCCAGCATTCACAGGGGGTCCGGTGTCCAGTACTTC. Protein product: CASIHRGSGVQYF.

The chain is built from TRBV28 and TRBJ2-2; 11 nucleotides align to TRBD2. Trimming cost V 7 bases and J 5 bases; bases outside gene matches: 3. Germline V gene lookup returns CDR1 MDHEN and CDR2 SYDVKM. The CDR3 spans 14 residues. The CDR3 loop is CASTRLAGTGELFF. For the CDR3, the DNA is TGTGCCAGCACCCGACTAGCGGGGACCGGGGAGCTGTTTTTT.

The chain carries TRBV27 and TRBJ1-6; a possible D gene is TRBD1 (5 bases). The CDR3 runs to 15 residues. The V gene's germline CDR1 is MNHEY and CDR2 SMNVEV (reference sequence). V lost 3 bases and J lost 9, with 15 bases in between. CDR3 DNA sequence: TGTGCCAGCAGTTTCTCGGGTCTGGGGGGTTCACCCCTCCACTTT. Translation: CASSFSGLGGSPLHF.

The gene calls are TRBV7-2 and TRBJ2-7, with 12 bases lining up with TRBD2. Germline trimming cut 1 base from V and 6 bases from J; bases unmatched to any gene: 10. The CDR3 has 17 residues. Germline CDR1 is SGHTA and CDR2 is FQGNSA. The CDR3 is CASSLESSGGAGSEQYF. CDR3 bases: TGTGCCAGCAGCTTAGAGTCTAGCGGGGGGGCCGGTTCCGAGCAGTACTTC.

Here the CDR3 DNA reads TGTGCCAGCAGCTGGGGACCGGGTTACAATGAGCAGTTCTTC. Amino acid sequence: CASSWGPGYNEQFF. This rearrangement joins TRBV5-5 to TRBJ2-1; D possibly matches TRBD1 or TRBD2 (5 bases each). V lost 3 bases, J lost 4 bases, and 11 bases lay in between. The CDR3 consists of 14 residues. Germline V gene data show CDR1 as SGHKS and CDR2 as YYEKEE (reference sequence).

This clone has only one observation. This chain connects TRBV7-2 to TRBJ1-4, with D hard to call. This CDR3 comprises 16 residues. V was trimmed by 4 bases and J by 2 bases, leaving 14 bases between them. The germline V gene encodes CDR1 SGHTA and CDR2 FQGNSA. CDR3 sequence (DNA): TGTGCCAGCAGCTCAATGCCACTGGGGACTAATGAAAAACTGTTTTTT. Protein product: CASSSMPLGTNEKLFF.

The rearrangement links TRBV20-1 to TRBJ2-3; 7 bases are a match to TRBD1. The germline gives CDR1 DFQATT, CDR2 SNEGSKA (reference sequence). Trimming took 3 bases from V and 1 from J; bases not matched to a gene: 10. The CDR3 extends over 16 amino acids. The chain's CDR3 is CSASVTGTVGTDTQYF. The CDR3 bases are TGCAGTGCTAGTGTAACGGGGACAGTCGGCACAGATACGCAGTATTTT.

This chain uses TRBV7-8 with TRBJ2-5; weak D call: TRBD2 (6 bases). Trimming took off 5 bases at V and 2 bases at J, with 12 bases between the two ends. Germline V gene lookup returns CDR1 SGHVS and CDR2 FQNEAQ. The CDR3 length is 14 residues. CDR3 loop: CASSHLASQETQYF. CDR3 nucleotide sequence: TGTGCCAGCAGCCACCTAGCGTCTCAAGAGACCCAGTACTTC.

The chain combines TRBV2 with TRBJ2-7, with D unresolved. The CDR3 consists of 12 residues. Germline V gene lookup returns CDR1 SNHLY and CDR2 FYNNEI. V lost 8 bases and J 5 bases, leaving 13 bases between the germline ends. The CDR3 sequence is CASSRYRDEQYF. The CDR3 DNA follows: TGTGCCAGCTCGCGCTATAGGGACGAGCAGTACTTC.

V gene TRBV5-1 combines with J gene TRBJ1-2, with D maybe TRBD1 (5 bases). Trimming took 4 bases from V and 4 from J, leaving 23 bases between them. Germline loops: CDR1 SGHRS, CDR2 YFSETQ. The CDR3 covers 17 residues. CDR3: CASSPDIAVTASYGYTF. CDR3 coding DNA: TGCGCCAGCAGCCCGGATATCGCTGTGACAGCCAGCTATGGCTACACCTTC.

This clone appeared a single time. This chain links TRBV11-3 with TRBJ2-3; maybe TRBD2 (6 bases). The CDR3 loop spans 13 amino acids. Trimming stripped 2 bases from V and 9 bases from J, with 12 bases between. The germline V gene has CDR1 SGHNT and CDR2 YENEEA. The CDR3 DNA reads TGTGCCAGCAGCTTAAGGACCGGAGGGACGCAGTATTTT. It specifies CASSLRTGGTQYF.

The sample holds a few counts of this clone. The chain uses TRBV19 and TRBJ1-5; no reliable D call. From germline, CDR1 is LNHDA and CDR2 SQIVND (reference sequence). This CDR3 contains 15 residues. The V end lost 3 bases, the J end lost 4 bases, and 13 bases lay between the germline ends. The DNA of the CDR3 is TGTGCCAGTAGTATCTCGACGGGAGGGAATCAGCCCCAGCATTTT. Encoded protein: CASSISTGGNQPQHF.

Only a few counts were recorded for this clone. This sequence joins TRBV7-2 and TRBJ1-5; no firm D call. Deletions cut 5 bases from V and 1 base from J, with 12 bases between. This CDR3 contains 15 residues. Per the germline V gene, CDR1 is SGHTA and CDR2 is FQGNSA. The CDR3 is CASSTGDGSNQPQHF. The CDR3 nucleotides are TGTGCCAGCAGCACGGGAGATGGAAGCAATCAGCCCCAGCATTTT.

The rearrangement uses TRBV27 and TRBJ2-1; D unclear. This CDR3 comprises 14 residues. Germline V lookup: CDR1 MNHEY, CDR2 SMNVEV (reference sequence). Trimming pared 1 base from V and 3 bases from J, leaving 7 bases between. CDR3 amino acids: CASSLLGFYNEQFF. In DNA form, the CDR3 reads TGTGCCAGCAGTTTATTGGGTTTCTACAATGAGCAGTTCTTC.

The CDR3 region has the DNA TGTGCCAGCAGACACAGAAGGCGCAGGTGGGACACTGAAGCTTTCTTT. Translated: CASRHRRRRWDTEAFF. This sequence joins TRBV11-2 and TRBJ1-1; D is unresolved. This CDR3 comprises 16 residues. Germline V gene sequence: CDR1 SGHAT, CDR2 FQNNGV. Trimming cost V 6 bases and J 3 bases, with 20 bases left between them.

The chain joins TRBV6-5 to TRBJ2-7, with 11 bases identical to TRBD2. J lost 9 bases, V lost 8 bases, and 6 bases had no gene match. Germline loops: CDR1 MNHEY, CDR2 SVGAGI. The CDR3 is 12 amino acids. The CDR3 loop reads CASRPSGGLQYF. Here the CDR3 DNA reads TGTGCCAGCCGGCCTAGCGGGGGGCTGCAGTACTTC.

The CDR3: CASSPTGTSGGAFHEQFF. The CDR3 region has the DNA TGTGCCAGCAGCCCTACCGGGACTAGCGGGGGGGCTTTCCATGAGCAGTTCTTC. V and J are TRBV7-9 and TRBJ2-1; 16 positions agree with TRBD2. The CDR3 is 18 residues long. Germline lookup yields CDR1 SEHNR and CDR2 FQNEAQ (reference sequence). The J segment lost 8 bases and the V segment lost 5 bases, leaving 12 bases of the junction unmatched.

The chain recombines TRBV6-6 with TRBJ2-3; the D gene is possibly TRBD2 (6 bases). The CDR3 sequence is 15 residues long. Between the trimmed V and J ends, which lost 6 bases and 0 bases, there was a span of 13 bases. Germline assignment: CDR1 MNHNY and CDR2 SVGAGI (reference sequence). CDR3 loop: CASSQYSGSTDTQYF. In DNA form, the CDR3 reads TGTGCCAGCAGCCAGTATAGCGGTAGCACAGATACGCAGTATTTT.

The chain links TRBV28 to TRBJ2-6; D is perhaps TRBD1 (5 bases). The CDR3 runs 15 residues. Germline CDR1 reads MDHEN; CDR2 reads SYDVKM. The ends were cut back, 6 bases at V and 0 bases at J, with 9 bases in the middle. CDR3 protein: CASRPDSSGANVLTF. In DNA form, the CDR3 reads TGTGCCAGCAGACCTGACAGCTCTGGGGCCAACGTCCTGACTTTC.

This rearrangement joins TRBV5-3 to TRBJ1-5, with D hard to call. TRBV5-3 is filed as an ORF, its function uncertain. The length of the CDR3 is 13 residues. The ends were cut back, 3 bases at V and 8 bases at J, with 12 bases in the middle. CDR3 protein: CARSWGSSKPQHF. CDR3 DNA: TGTGCCAGAAGCTGGGGTTCGTCAAAGCCCCAGCATTTT.

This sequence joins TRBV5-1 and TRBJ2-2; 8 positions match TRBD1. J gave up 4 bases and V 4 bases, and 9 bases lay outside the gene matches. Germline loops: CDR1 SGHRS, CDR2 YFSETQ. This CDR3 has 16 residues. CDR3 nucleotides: TGCGCCAGCAGCACTGGAGACAGGGGTGGCACCGGGGAGCTGTTTTTT. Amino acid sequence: CASSTGDRGGTGELFF.

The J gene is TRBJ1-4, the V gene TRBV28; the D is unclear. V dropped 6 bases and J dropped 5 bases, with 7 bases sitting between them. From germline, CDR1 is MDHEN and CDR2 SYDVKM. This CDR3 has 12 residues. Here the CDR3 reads CASRGGNEKLFF. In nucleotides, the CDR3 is TGTGCCAGCAGGGGAGGAAATGAAAAACTGTTTTTT.

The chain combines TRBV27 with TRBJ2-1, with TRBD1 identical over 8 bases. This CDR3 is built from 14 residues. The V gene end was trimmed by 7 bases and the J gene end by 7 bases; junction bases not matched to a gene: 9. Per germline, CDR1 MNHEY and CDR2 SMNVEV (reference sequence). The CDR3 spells CASNLPRGPNEQFF. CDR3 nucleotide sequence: TGTGCCAGCAACCTTCCCAGGGGGCCGAATGAGCAGTTCTTC.

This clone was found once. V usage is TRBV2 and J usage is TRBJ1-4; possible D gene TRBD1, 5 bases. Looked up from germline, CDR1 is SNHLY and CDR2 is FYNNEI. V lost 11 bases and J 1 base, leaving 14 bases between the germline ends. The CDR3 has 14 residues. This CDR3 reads CAGFDGGTNEKLFF. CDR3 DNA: TGTGCCGGCTTCGATGGGGGAACTAATGAAAAACTGTTTTTT.